A single T cell receptor beta chain is shown here with its context. These data originate in a study of blood T cell repertoires in COVID-19. Data came from immunoSEQ multiplex PCR; TCRdb stores just in-frame clones and leaves some out. Altogether 72,000 or so clones are present, 86% being singletons, with the ten largest covering around 14%. CDR1 and CDR2 (germline): MNHEY, SMNVEV (reference sequence). There are 18 residues in the CDR3. V was clipped by 8 bases and J by 0 bases; unmatched bases: 15. V gene TRBV27 combines with J gene TRBJ1-5; 8 bases fit TRBD1. Input material: peripheral blood. This TCR was recovered from a woman aged 55-70 years with acute or convalescent COVID-19. CDR3: CASGTRDRTGISNQPQHF. The CDR3 nucleotides are TGTGCCAGCGGGACCAGGGACAGGACAGGGATTAGCAATCAGCCCCAGCATTTT.